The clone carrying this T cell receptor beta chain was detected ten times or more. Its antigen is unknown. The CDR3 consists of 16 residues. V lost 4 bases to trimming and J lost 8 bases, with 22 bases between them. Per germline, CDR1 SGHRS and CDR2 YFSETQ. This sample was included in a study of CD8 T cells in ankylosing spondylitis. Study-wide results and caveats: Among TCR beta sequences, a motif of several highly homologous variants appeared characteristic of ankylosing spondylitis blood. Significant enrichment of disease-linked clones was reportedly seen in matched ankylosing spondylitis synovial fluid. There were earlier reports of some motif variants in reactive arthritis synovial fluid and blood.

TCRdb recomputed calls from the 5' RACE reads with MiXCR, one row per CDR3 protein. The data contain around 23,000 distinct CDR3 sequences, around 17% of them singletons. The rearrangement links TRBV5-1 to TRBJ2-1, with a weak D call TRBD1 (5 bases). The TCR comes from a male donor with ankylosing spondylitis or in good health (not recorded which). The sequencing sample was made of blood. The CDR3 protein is CASSIRQTRPGDEQFF. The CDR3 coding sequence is TGCGCCAGCAGCATAAGACAGACTCGCCCGGGCGATGAGCAGTTCTTC.